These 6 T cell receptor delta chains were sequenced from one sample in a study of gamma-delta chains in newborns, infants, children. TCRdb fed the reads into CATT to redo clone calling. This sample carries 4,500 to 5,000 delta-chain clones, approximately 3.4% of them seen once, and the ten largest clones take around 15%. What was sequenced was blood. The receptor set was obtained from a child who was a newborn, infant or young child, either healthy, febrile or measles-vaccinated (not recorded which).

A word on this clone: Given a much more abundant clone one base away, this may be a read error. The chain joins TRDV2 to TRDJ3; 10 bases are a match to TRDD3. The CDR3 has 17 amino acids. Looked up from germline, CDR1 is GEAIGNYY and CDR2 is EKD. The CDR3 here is CACDSTGGSWDTRQTFF. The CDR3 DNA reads TGTGCCTGTGACAGTACTGGGGGATCCTGGGACACCCGACAGACGTTTTTC.

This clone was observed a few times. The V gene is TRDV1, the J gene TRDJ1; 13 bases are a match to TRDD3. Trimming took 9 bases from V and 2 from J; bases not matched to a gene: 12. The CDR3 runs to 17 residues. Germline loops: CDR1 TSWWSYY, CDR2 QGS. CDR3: CALAVLGDTRRTDKLIF. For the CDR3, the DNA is TGTGCTCTGGCCGTACTGGGGGATACGCGAAGGACCGATAAACTCATCTTT.

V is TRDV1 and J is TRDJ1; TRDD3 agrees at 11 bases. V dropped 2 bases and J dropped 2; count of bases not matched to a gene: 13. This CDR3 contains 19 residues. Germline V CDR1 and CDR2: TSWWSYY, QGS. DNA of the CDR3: TGTGCTCTTGGGGAAGGAACTTCTCACTGGGGGATAACGACCGATAAACTCATCTTT. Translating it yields CALGEGTSHWGITTDKLIF.

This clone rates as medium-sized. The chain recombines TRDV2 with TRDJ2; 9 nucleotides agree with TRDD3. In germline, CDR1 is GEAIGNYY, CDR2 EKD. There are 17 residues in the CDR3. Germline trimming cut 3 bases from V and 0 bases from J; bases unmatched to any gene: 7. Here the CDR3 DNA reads TGTGCCTGTGACTCCCTTACTGGGGGAGCTTTGACAGCACAACTCTTCTTT. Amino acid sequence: CACDSLTGGALTAQLFF.

CDR3 DNA sequence: TGTGCCTGTGACACCGCTGGGGGCCGTAGCTCCTGGGACACCCGACAGATGTTTTTC. As protein: CACDTAGGRSSWDTRQMFF. This chain joins TRDV2 and TRDJ3, with 7 nucleotides matching TRDD3. No J gene is reported in TCRdb; it was inferred here by comparing the DNA with germline. The CDR3 loop spans 19 amino acids. With 0 bases clipped from V and 0 bases from J, the junction kept 7 bases outside the gene matches. The germline V gene has CDR1 GEAIGNYY and CDR2 EKD.

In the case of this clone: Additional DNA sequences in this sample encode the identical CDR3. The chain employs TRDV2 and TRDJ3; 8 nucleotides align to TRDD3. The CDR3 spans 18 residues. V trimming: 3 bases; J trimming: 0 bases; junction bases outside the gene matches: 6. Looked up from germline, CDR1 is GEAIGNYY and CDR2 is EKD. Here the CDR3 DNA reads TGTGCCTGTGACGTACTGGGGGCTGACTCCTGGGACACCCGACAGATGTTTTTC. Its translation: CACDVLGADSWDTRQMFF.